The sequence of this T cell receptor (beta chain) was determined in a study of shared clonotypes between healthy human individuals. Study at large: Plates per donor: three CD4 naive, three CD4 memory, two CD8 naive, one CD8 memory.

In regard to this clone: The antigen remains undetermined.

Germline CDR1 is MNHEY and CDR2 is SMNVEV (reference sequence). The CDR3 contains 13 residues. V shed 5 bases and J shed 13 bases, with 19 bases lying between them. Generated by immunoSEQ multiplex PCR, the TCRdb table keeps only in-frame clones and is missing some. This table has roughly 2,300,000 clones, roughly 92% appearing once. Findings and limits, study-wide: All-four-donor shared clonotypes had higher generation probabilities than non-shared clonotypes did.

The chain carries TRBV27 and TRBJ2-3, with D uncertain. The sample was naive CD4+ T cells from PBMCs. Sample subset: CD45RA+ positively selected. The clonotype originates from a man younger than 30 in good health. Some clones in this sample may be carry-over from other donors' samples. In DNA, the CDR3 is TGTGCCAGCAGTCGGGCTGGTCTGGTCGCAGAGTATTTT. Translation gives CASSRAGLVAEYF.